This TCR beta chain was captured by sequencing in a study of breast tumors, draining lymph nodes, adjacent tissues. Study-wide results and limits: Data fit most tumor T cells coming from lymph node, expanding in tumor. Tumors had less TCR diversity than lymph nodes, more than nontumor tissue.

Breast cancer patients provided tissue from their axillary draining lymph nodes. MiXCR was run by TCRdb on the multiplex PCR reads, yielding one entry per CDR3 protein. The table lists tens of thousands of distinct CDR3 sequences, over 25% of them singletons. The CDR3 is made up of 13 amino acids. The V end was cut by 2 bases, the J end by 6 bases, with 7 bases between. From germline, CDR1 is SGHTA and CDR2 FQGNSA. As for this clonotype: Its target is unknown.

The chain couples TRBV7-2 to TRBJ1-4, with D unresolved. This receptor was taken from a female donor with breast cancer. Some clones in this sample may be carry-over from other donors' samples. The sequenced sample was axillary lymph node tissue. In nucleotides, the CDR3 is TGTGCCAGCAGCTTAACGAGCGATGAAAAACTGTTTTTT. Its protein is CASSLTSDEKLFF.